What follows describes a single T cell receptor (beta chain). Germline V gene lookup returns CDR1 SGHKS and CDR2 YYEKEE (reference sequence). CDR3 size: 13 residues. The V end was cut by 4 bases, the J end by 1 base, with 8 bases between. Assay: immunoSEQ multiplex PCR; the TCRdb copy retains only in-frame clones and omits some. The sample records about 97,000 clones, roughly 86% being singletons. This record belongs to a study of T cell responses to AZD1222 COVID-19 vaccine. The V gene is TRBV5-5, the J gene TRBJ1-1; TRBD1 is a possible D gene (5 bases). This receptor was taken from an adult in good health. The input for sequencing was peripheral blood, taken on day 0 of AZD1222 vaccination. CDR3 DNA sequence: TGTGCCAGCAGCCGGACATCGAACACTGAAGCTTTCTTT. Translated: CASSRTSNTEAFF.